The source of this TCR beta chain is a study of cytomegalovirus exposure and HLA in healthy donors. Study-level findings and limits: Being productive about 90% or about 30% of the time was typical of most TCR beta V segments in an earlier analysis. 87-base-pair reads could not separate some V segments, including TRBV6-2 and TRBV6-3.

J gave up 6 bases and V 6 bases, and 5 bases lay outside the gene matches. The CDR3 totals 15 residues. Germline CDR1 reads MNHEY; CDR2 reads SVGAGI. The table lists this clone with a few counts. The target antigen is unknown. With 60 Vbeta and 13 Jbeta primers, the PCR was carried out. Sequencing used immunoSEQ multiplex PCR; TCRdb keeps in-frame clones, though not all of them. The table includes about 88,000 clones, approximately 71% detected once. This chain connects TRBV6-5 to TRBJ1-6, with 10 bases fitting TRBD1. The TCR was taken from a man aged 50 to 59 in good health and CMV-seronegative. The sample consisted of PBMCs. CDR3 DNA sequence: TGTGCCAGCAGATGGGACAGGGGTGGTAATTCACCCCTCCACTTT. It translates to CASRWDRGGNSPLHF.